This TCR beta chain was sequenced for a study of human T cells and chemical hapten exposure. Study at large: Minor pooled library volume differences mainly drove per-sample TCR yield variation. Study-wide points: Controls had significantly fewer large CDR3 similarity clusters than were formed by expanded TCRs.

As to this clonotype: What it recognizes is unknown.

Each CDR3 protein gets one entry after TCRdb re-called the RACE reads with MiXCR. The sample comprises more than 300,000 distinct CDR3 sequences, roughly 6% of which are singletons, and over 7% rests with the top ten. Described time point: pre-sensitization, week 0. Treatment denoted: therapeutic diphenylcyclopropenone sensitization with weekly scalp DPC. This sequence originates from a woman younger than 35 with alopecia areata. Some clones in this sample may be carry-over from other donors' samples. The source material was whole blood, sampled in connection with sensitization to the hapten diphenylcyclopropenone (DPC).

CDR3 coding DNA: TGTGCCAGCAGCTTATATGGGGTCCAAGAGACCCAGTACTTC. Protein: CASSLYGVQETQYF. This chain links TRBV5-5 with TRBJ2-5, with D unclear. The CDR3 sequence is 14 residues long. CDR1 and CDR2 from the germline V gene are SGHKS and YYEKEE (reference sequence). V gave up 2 bases and J gave up 1 base, with 9 bases separating them.